This TCR beta chain was documented in a study of cytomegalovirus exposure and HLA in healthy donors. Study-wide context: An earlier analysis found under 130 million unique TCR beta sequences from about 190 million T cells.

Details on this clone: Its target is not known.

General study findings and limits: For TCR beta chains, V- and J-gene trimming was later linked to a missense DCLRE1C variant. Sequencing had likely introduced a cluster of highly shared sequence variants as an artifact. A later analysis revealed that TCR association rates differed between HLA loci, peaking at DRB1 and bottoming out at HLA-C.

The PCR used 60 Vbeta and 13 Jbeta primers. Sequenced by immunoSEQ multiplex PCR; TCRdb stores in-frame clones only, minus some. The table shows 65,000 to 75,000 clones, with roughly two thirds occurring only once. The germline CDR1 and CDR2 sequences are MNHEY and SMNVEV (reference sequence). There are 14 residues in the CDR3. The junction had 5 bases not matched to a gene; V was cut back by 8 bases and J by 3 bases. Sequencing input: PBMCs. The clonotype was recovered from a woman in her thirties in good health and CMV-seronegative. This chain connects TRBV27 to TRBJ2-1; 9 bases are a match to TRBD2. CDR3 loop: CASRGGASYNEQFF. CDR3 nucleotide sequence: TGTGCCAGCCGCGGGGGGGCTAGCTACAATGAGCAGTTCTTC.